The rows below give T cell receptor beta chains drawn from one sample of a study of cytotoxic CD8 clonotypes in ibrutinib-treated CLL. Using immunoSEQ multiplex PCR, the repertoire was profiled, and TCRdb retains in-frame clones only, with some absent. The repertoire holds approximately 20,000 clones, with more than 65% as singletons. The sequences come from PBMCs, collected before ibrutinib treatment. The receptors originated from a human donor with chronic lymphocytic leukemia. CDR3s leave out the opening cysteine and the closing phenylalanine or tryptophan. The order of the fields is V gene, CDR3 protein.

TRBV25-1	ASSRPGNEKLF
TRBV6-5	ASRVGEDSPY
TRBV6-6	ASSSGTGDMNTEAF
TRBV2	ASRRVTGELF
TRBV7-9	ASSADRTSNQPQH
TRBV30	AMDRTNEKLF
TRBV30	AWSVGGQFNEKLF
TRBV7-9	ASSLAGAAGRNYGYT
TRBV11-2	ASSFFFRGAGDTQY
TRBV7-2	ASSRDTNYNEQF
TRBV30	ACPRLSGTRRNEQF
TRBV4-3	ASSHMPGTGGDEQY
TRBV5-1	ASSLKTGDRDTQY
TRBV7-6	ASSLLEGTEAF
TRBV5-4	ASSRNAGGMGTGELF
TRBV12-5	ASGPGLAGGWTGELF
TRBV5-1	ASSSEGWGYTEAF
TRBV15	ATSRDRAAEQY
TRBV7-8	ASSLMGQGAYEQY
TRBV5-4	ASSLSRGYGYT
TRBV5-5	ASSLDPQGGT
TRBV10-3	AIRPGQGDYGYT
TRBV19	ASSTRDRGRSEQF
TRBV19	ASKKRGGLSNEQF
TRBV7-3	ASSLSQVDTEAF
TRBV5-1	ASSTTSVNTDTQY
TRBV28	ASREDREGSPLH
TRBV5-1	ASSRTGGDYEQY
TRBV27	ASSFTGGEQF
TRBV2	ASSDQSTDTQY
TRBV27	ASSLRDFYNEQF
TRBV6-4	ASTKEAGLVDNEQF
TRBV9	ASSWGQGHTEAF
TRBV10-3	ASGGSGETQY
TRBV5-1	ASAGGNTEAF
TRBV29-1	SALGDSYEQY
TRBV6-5	ASGPDRGGYGYT
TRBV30	ACLPTGRDTGNTIY
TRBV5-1	ASSLAGQVGNSPLH
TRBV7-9	ASSFSTGTGGNQPQH
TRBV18	ASSPRQVNQPQH